Detailed here is one T cell receptor beta chain. Its cognate antigen is unknown. The data originate from a study of breast tumors, draining lymph nodes, adjacent tissues. General study findings and limits: Compared with lymph nodes, tumors were less diverse; compared with nontumor tissue, more. Data only fit, rather than demonstrated, lymph node origin of most tumor T cells. Findings are consistent with lymph node origin and intratumoral expansion of most tumor T cells. Luminal-like breast cancer showed significantly greater tumor-nontumor repertoire similarity than basal-like breast cancer did.

From the multiplex PCR reads, TCRdb called clonotypes with MiXCR, one entry per CDR3 protein. The data show around 150,000 distinct CDR3 sequences, about a fifth seen once. This CDR3 spans 13 amino acids. V shed 0 bases and J shed 4 bases, with 1 base lying between them. Germline CDR1 reads MNHNY; CDR2 reads SVGAGI (reference sequence). Axillary draining lymph nodes of breast cancer patients supplied the node samples. Sequenced: axillary lymph node tissue. This chain connects TRBV6-6 to TRBJ2-6; D is unresolved. The receptor was derived from a female donor with breast cancer. Some clones in this sample may be carry-over from other donors' samples. The DNA of the CDR3 is TGTGCCAGCAGTTACTCGGGGGCCAACGTCCTGACTTTC. Translated: CASSYSGANVLTF.